The 21 T cell receptor beta chains presented below share a single source sample, sequenced in a study of blood T cell repertoires in COVID-19. Produced via immunoSEQ multiplex PCR; TCRdb's table is partial and in-frame only. The table lists roughly 240,000 clones, roughly four fifths of them singletons. Sequencing was carried out using peripheral blood. The receptor set was obtained from a woman in her sixties or seventies with acute or convalescent COVID-19.

V is TRBV5-5 and J is TRBJ1-6; 8 bases align to TRBD1. The V gene's germline CDR1 is SGHKS and CDR2 YYEKEE (reference sequence). With V trimmed by 2 bases and J by 8 bases, 3 bases remained unmatched. The CDR3 loop spans 14 amino acids. CDR3 nucleotides: TGTGCCAGCAGCTTCGGACAGGGTGATTCACCCCTCCACTTT. Protein: CASSFGQGDSPLHF. The entire variable domain, with the rest obtained from reference TRBV5-5 and TRBJ1-6, is as follows: DAGVTQSPTHLIKTRGQQVTLRCSPISGHKSVSWYQQVLGQGPQFIFQYYEKEERGRGNFPDRFSARQFPNYSSELNVNALLLGDSALYLCASSFGQGDSPLHFGNGTRLTVT.

This clone was recorded once. V is TRBV6-4 and J is TRBJ2-5; TRBD2 is a possible D gene (7 bases). Germline V gene sequence: CDR1 MRHNA, CDR2 SNTAGT. V lost 5 bases and J 5 bases, leaving 18 bases between the germline ends. The CDR3 has 15 residues. CDR3 residues: CASSKTGGLRETQYF. In DNA form, the CDR3 reads TGTGCCAGCAGTAAGACGGGGGGCCTCCGGGAGACCCAGTACTTC.

This sequence joins TRBV30 and TRBJ1-1, with 11 positions matching TRBD1. V trimming: 1 base; J trimming: 10 bases; junction bases outside the gene matches: 5. This CDR3 is built from 13 residues. The germline V gene encodes CDR1 GTSNPN and CDR2 SVGIG (reference sequence). For the CDR3, the DNA is TGTGCCTGGAGTGAAGGGACAGGGGGAAGAGCTTTCTTT. This translates into CAWSEGTGGRAFF.

The chain carries TRBV7-2 and TRBJ1-1; a weak D match, TRBD1 (5 bases). The CDR3 contains 12 residues. The germline V and J ends were trimmed by 2 bases and 7 bases, with 8 bases remaining between them. The germline V gene encodes CDR1 SGHTA and CDR2 FQGNSA. The CDR3: CASSLYTGEAFF. CDR3 in DNA: TGTGCCAGCAGCTTATATACAGGTGAAGCTTTCTTT.

This chain joins TRBV14 and TRBJ1-6; D is ambiguous. V was clipped by 4 bases and J by 7 bases, with 8 bases between them. Germline-derived CDR1 and CDR2 are SGHDN and FVKESK. CDR3 size: 13 residues. The CDR3 spells CASSRSVNSPLHF. In nucleotides, the CDR3 is TGTGCCAGCAGCCGCAGCGTAAATTCACCCCTCCACTTT.

J is TRBJ1-3 and V is TRBV12-5; tentative D call: TRBD1 (5 bases). Trimming pared 5 bases from V and 2 bases from J, leaving 7 bases between. Germline CDR1 reads LGHNT; CDR2 reads FRNRAP. This CDR3 has 13 residues. The CDR3 loop is CASGLGPGNTIYF. Here the CDR3 DNA reads TGTGCTAGTGGTCTGGGGCCTGGAAACACCATATATTTT.

This chain connects TRBV2 to TRBJ2-1, with 8 positions matching TRBD2. The CDR3 consists of 17 residues. V shed 3 bases, J shed 3 bases, and the junction held 10 bases outside the gene matches. Germline CDR1 reads SNHLY; CDR2 reads FYNNEI. CDR3 loop: CASSDVLAGLVYNEQFF. The CDR3 DNA reads as TGTGCCAGCAGTGATGTTCTAGCGGGCCTCGTCTACAATGAGCAGTTCTTC.

The rearrangement uses TRBV19 and TRBJ1-2, with D hard to call. This CDR3 comprises 15 residues. Trimming stripped 2 bases from V and 4 bases from J, with 14 bases between. Germline CDR1 and CDR2: LNHDA and SQIVND (reference sequence). Here the CDR3 reads CASSISSRGSYGYTF. CDR3 nucleotides: TGTGCCAGTAGTATAAGTTCACGGGGATCCTATGGCTACACCTTC.

The gene calls are TRBV9 and TRBJ1-1; D not certain. Germline CDR1 and CDR2: SGDLS and YYNGEE. This CDR3 has 15 residues. V lost 1 base to trimming and J lost 3 bases, with 13 bases between them. CDR3 DNA: TGTGCCAGCAGCGTAATGGAGGCTACGTACACTGAAGCTTTCTTT. Its translation is CASSVMEATYTEAFF. The variable domain in full, completed from reference TRBV9 and TRBJ1-1, reads DSGVTQTPKHLITATGQRVTLRCSPRSGDLSVYWYQQSLDQGLQFLIQYYNGEERAKGNILERFSAQQFPDLHSELNLSSLELGDSALYFCASSVMEATYTEAFFGQGTRLTVV.

The rearrangement links TRBV28 to TRBJ1-4, with D possibly TRBD1 on 5 matching bases. V dropped 6 bases and J dropped 3 bases, with 14 bases sitting between them. Germline V gene lookup returns CDR1 MDHEN and CDR2 SYDVKM. The CDR3 has 15 residues. This chain's CDR3 is CASSLPQGSNEKLFF. The CDR3 nucleotides are TGTGCCAGCAGCCTCCCGCAGGGCTCTAATGAAAAACTGTTTTTT.

V gene TRBV11-2 combines with J gene TRBJ1-6; D might be TRBD1 (6 bases). Germline V lookup: CDR1 SGHAT, CDR2 FQNNGV. This CDR3 region has 15 residues. V was trimmed by 0 bases and J by 10 bases, leaving 13 bases between them. CDR3 protein: CASSLDSGVRSPLHF. In DNA form, the CDR3 reads TGTGCCAGCAGCTTAGATTCAGGGGTGAGATCACCCCTCCACTTT.

The chain recombines TRBV27 with TRBJ2-4; 7 bases agree with TRBD1. J gave up 6 bases and V 6 bases, and 5 bases lay outside the gene matches. CDR1 and CDR2 from the germline V gene are MNHEY and SMNVEV (reference sequence). There are 13 residues in the CDR3. CDR3 residues: CASRPGQLNIQYF. CDR3 nucleotide sequence: TGTGCCAGCAGGCCGGGACAGCTAAACATTCAGTACTTC.

The chain joins TRBV29-1 to TRBJ1-5; 7 bases align to TRBD1. The junction had 3 bases not matched to a gene; V was cut back by 6 bases and J by 1 base. The CDR3 is 13 amino acids. The germline gives CDR1 SQVTM, CDR2 ANQGSEA. CDR3 DNA sequence: TGCAGCGTAGGGGGACAGAGCAATCAGCCCCAGCATTTT. As protein: CSVGGQSNQPQHF.

This clone was seen once. The chain joins TRBV29-1 to TRBJ1-1; D is unclear. CDR3 length: 13 amino acids. The V and J ends lost 0 bases and 1 base respectively, with 6 bases between them. Germline V lookup: CDR1 SQVTM, CDR2 ANQGSEA. The CDR3 nucleotides read TGCAGCGTTGAAGAACAGTCGAACACTGAAGCTTTCTTT. This sequence encodes CSVEEQSNTEAFF.

In its sample, this clone was seen a few times. The chain carries TRBV3-1 (or the pseudogene TRBV3-2) and TRBJ1-6; the D is unclear. Germline V gene lookup returns CDR1 LGHDT and CDR2 YNNKEL (reference sequence). With 1 base removed from V and 7 bases from J, the gap between germline ends came to 11 bases. This CDR3 is 15 amino acids long. CDR3 in DNA: TGTGCCAGCAGCCAAGGCGGCAGTCAGAATTCACCCCTCCACTTT. It codes for CASSQGGSQNSPLHF.

The chain has TRBV5-1 and TRBJ1-6, with 8 positions matching TRBD1. V dropped 4 bases and J dropped 7; count of bases not matched to a gene: 4. The germline V gene encodes CDR1 SGHRS and CDR2 YFSETQ. The CDR3 sequence is 14 residues long. For the CDR3, the DNA is TGCGCCAGCAGCCCGGGACAGGTCAATTCACCCCTCCACTTT. Its protein product is CASSPGQVNSPLHF.

This clone was observed once. The V and J genes are TRBV6-5 and TRBJ2-3; D is possibly TRBD1 (6 bases). The CDR3 is 14 amino acids. V gave up 4 bases and J gave up 0 bases, with 8 bases separating them. Germline CDR1 reads MNHEY; CDR2 reads SVGAGI. The CDR3 DNA reads as TGTGCCAGCAGTTGGGACATAAGCACAGATACGCAGTATTTT. It specifies CASSWDISTDTQYF.

The chain couples TRBV9 to TRBJ2-3; D remains ambiguous. Trimming took off 0 bases at V and 2 bases at J, with 16 bases between the two ends. CDR3 length: 17 amino acids. Germline CDR1 SGDLS, CDR2 YYNGEE. CDR3 nucleotide sequence: TGTGCCAGCAGCGTAGTTAGTCTATACCTCAACACAGATACGCAGTATTTT. It encodes CASSVVSLYLNTDTQYF.

This chain uses TRBV7-2 with TRBJ1-5; D gene unclear. CDR3 length: 15 amino acids. Germline values: CDR1 SGHTA, CDR2 FQGNSA. V was cut by 1 base and J by 0 bases, with 7 bases left in between. The CDR3 nucleotides are TGTGCCAGCAGCTTAGGCCGGTATAGCAATCAGCCCCAGCATTTT. The encoded protein is CASSLGRYSNQPQHF.

The V and J genes are TRBV2 and TRBJ1-2; 9 nucleotides match TRBD1. In germline, CDR1 is SNHLY, CDR2 FYNNEI. After removal of 4 bases from V and 6 bases from J, the junction contained 3 bases not matched to a gene. CDR3 length equals 13 residues. The DNA of the CDR3 is TGTGCCAGCAGTGCCGGGACAGGGAATGGCTACACCTTC. Protein sequence: CASSAGTGNGYTF. Full variable domain (missing parts from reference TRBV2 and TRBJ1-2): EPEVTQTPSHQVTQMGQEVILRCVPISNHLYFYWYRQILGQKVEFLVSFYNNEISEKSEIFDDQFSVERPDGSNFTLKIRSTKLEDSAMYFCASSAGTGNGYTFGSGTRLTVV.

This clone was seen only a few times. The chain employs TRBV6-4 and TRBJ1-5; TRBD1 matches 7 bases. Germline CDR1 is MRHNA and CDR2 is SNTAGT. The V and J ends lost 2 bases and 4 bases, in that order; junction bases with no gene match: 5. The CDR3 runs 15 residues. Here the CDR3 reads CASSDAPGGNQPQHF. For the CDR3, the DNA is TGTGCCAGCAGTGACGCGCCAGGGGGAAATCAGCCCCAGCATTTT.